This T cell receptor beta chain was recorded in a study of cytomegalovirus exposure and HLA in healthy donors. This clone turned up a few times. Its antigen remains unknown. The V and J ends lost 6 bases and 1 base respectively, with 16 bases between them. The CDR3 is made up of 17 amino acids. CDR1 and CDR2 (germline): SGHVS, FNYEAQ. PCR employed 60 Vbeta and 13 Jbeta primers. How the authors handled the data: An analysis performed later counted 74 million or so unique TCR beta chains (roughly 11 million of them shared). The protocol was immunoSEQ multiplex PCR, while the TCRdb copy is restricted to in-frame clones and leaves out a portion. The DNA gave D and trimming, while V, J and clone size come from that table. This table has roughly 180,000 clones, more than 65% appearing once. Study observations and caveats: Researchers counted 150 to 200 TCR beta chains as cytomegalovirus-associated.

The sequencing input was PBMCs. The chain recombines TRBV7-6 with TRBJ2-6, with a weak D call TRBD1 (6 bases). This TCR was recovered from a female donor in good health and CMV-seronegative. The CDR3 sequence: CASSHDRTGSGANVLTF. The CDR3 DNA is TGTGCCAGCAGTCATGACCGCACAGGGTCTGGGGCCAACGTCCTGACTTTC.